Listed here are 25 T cell receptor beta chains from one sample, sequenced in a study of T cell responses to AZD1222 COVID-19 vaccine. Sequencing used immunoSEQ multiplex PCR; TCRdb keeps in-frame clones, though not all of them. The sample yields 100,000 to 150,000 clones, more than 75% seen once. The sample in question was peripheral blood, obtained 28 days after the second AZD1222 dose. These receptors were collected from an adult who received the AZD1222 COVID-19 vaccine.

V gene TRBV7-9 combines with J gene TRBJ1-4; D perhaps matches TRBD1 (5 bases). Deletions cut 5 bases from V and 7 bases from J, with 14 bases between. Germline loops: CDR1 SEHNR, CDR2 FQNEAQ (reference sequence). The CDR3 consists of 14 residues. The CDR3 DNA reads as TGTGCCAGCAGCCACGGGACCGACAGTGAAAAACTGTTTTTT. It encodes CASSHGTDSEKLFF.

The chain combines TRBV27 with TRBJ1-2; 7 bases agree with TRBD1. Unmatched junction bases numbered 6, after V lost 4 bases and J lost 7 bases. The CDR3 contains 13 residues. Germline V gene lookup returns CDR1 MNHEY and CDR2 SMNVEV (reference sequence). The CDR3 coding sequence is TGTGCCAGCAGTTCCAGGGGGTTTGGTGGCTACACCTTC. The encoded protein is CASSSRGFGGYTF.

The chain couples TRBV18 to TRBJ2-7, with 8 bases lining up with TRBD1. This CDR3 has 13 residues. V was clipped by 5 bases and J by 5 bases; unmatched bases: 5. Germline V gene lookup returns CDR1 KGHSH and CDR2 LQKENI. In nucleotides, the CDR3 is TGTGCCAGCTCAAACAGGGGGGTCGACGAGCAGTACTTC. Encoded protein: CASSNRGVDEQYF.

The rearrangement joins TRBV6-5 to TRBJ1-3; 9 nucleotides align to TRBD1. V shed 6 bases and J 4 bases; nucleotides not matched to a gene: 7. In germline, CDR1 is MNHEY, CDR2 SVGAGI. The CDR3 consists of 15 residues. CDR3 sequence: CASREDRGAGNTIYF. DNA of the CDR3: TGTGCCAGCAGAGAGGACAGGGGAGCGGGAAACACCATATATTTT.

The chain carries TRBV9 and TRBJ1-2, with 10 nucleotides matching TRBD1. The CDR3 is made up of 15 amino acids. V lost 4 bases and J lost 1; bases outside the gene matches: 4. CDR1 and CDR2 from the germline V gene are SGDLS and YYNGEE. CDR3 in amino acids: CASSRGTGVNYGYTF. Written as DNA, the CDR3 is TGTGCCAGCAGCAGGGGGACAGGGGTTAACTATGGCTACACCTTC.

The genes are TRBV27 and TRBJ2-3; 7 bases match TRBD1. Per the germline V gene, CDR1 is MNHEY and CDR2 is SMNVEV (reference sequence). Trimming took 0 bases from V and 2 from J; bases not matched to a gene: 5. The CDR3 is 16 amino acids. The DNA for the CDR3 is TGTGCCAGCAGTTTATCTCCGACAGGGACCACAGATACGCAGTATTTT. Residues: CASSLSPTGTTDTQYF.

This clone was observed a single time. The chain employs TRBV24-1 and TRBJ1-2; 7 bases agree with TRBD1. The CDR3 is 16 residues long. Germline assignment: CDR1 KGHDR and CDR2 SFDVKD. The V and J ends lost 5 bases and 5 bases, in that order; junction bases with no gene match: 13. CDR3: CATSAPPLTGPYGYTF. CDR3 nucleotides: TGTGCCACCAGTGCACCTCCCTTGACAGGGCCGTATGGCTACACCTTC.

This sequence joins TRBV7-3 and TRBJ2-6; a possible D gene is TRBD1 (6 bases). The germline CDR1 and CDR2 sequences are SGHTA and FQGTGA. The length of the CDR3 is 18 residues. Trimming pared 4 bases from V and 0 bases from J, leaving 16 bases between. The CDR3 coding sequence is TGTGCCAGCAGCTCCTCCGGGACACCCCGCTCTGGGGCCAACGTCCTGACTTTC. This gives the protein CASSSSGTPRSGANVLTF.

This clone was detected only once. The chain employs TRBV3-1 (or the pseudogene TRBV3-2) and TRBJ1-5, with no clear D. Trimming cost V 5 bases and J 4 bases, with 15 bases left between them. Germline assignment: CDR1 LGHDT and CDR2 YNNKEL (reference sequence). The CDR3 is 15 amino acids. As DNA, the CDR3 is TGTGCCAGCAGCAGGTCACTAAGCAAAAATCAGCCCCAGCATTTT. It specifies CASSRSLSKNQPQHF.

V and J are TRBV11-2 and TRBJ2-1; 13 bases agree with TRBD2. J gave up 6 bases and V 5 bases, and 13 bases lay outside the gene matches. The CDR3 runs to 18 residues. Per germline, CDR1 SGHAT and CDR2 FQNNGV. The CDR3 region has the DNA TGTGCCAGCAGCAAAACCCTCCCTACTAGCGGGAGGGCCAATGAGCAGTTCTTC. This codes for CASSKTLPTSGRANEQFF.

The genes are TRBV19 and TRBJ1-4; D possibly corresponds to TRBD1 (5 bases). Germline lookup yields CDR1 LNHDA and CDR2 SQIVND (reference sequence). Between the trimmed V and J ends, which lost 5 bases and 8 bases, there was a span of 12 bases. The length of the CDR3 is 13 residues. Here the CDR3 reads CASSEGLWEKLFF. CDR3 in DNA: TGTGCCAGTAGTGAGGGGCTTTGGGAAAAACTGTTTTTT.

The sample holds one count of this clone. The chain is built from TRBV5-8 and TRBJ2-2, with D possibly TRBD1 on 6 matching bases. The CDR3 consists of 14 residues. Germline CDR1 and CDR2: SGHTS and YDEGEE. With 4 bases removed from V and 8 bases from J, the gap between germline ends came to 15 bases. The CDR3 sequence: CASSPTGSVGELFF. The CDR3 DNA is TGTGCCAGCAGCCCTACAGGGAGTGTTGGGGAGCTGTTTTTT.

The chain joins TRBV4-2 to TRBJ1-3, with D unclear. Germline values: CDR1 LGHNA, CDR2 YNFKEQ. Trimming stripped 3 bases from V and 0 bases from J, with 9 bases between. The CDR3 length is 15 residues. The CDR3 region is CASSQGRRSGNTIYF. The CDR3 region has the DNA TGTGCCAGCAGCCAGGGCCGCCGCTCTGGAAACACCATATATTTT.

The V and J genes are TRBV15 and TRBJ1-5, with D uncertain. The CDR3 spans 17 residues. The germline gives CDR1 LNHNV, CDR2 YYDKDF (reference sequence). V shed 0 bases and J shed 2 bases, with 14 bases lying between them. CDR3 residues: CATSRDLRNRRNQPQHF. The CDR3 DNA is TGTGCCACCAGCAGAGATCTAAGGAACAGACGCAATCAGCCCCAGCATTTT. Together with reference TRBV15 and TRBJ1-5, the CDR3 gives the full variable domain: DAMVIQNPRYQVTQFGKPVTLSCSQTLNHNVMYWYQQKSSQAPKLLFHYYDKDFNNEADTPDNFQSRRPNTSFCFLDIRSPGLGDTAMYLCATSRDLRNRRNQPQHFGDGTRLSIL.

The chain couples TRBV2 to TRBJ2-1, with TRBD1 matching over 8 bases. The CDR3 is made up of 14 amino acids. The V segment lost 3 bases and the J segment 8 bases; nucleotides outside the gene matches: 6. Germline lookup yields CDR1 SNHLY and CDR2 FYNNEI. CDR3 residues: CASSDRGPRDEQFF. The CDR3 bases are TGTGCCAGCAGTGACAGGGGGCCGCGGGATGAGCAGTTCTTC.

A single count supports this clone. The V gene is TRBV7-9, the J gene TRBJ1-2; a weak D match, TRBD1 (6 bases). Trimming stripped 1 base from V and 4 bases from J, with 13 bases between. Germline V CDR1 and CDR2: SEHNR, FQNEAQ (reference sequence). This CDR3 contains 15 residues. This CDR3 reads CASSLGRQGTYGYTF. DNA of the CDR3: TGTGCCAGCAGCTTAGGGAGGCAGGGGACCTATGGCTACACCTTC.

This chain joins TRBV9 and TRBJ2-1; TRBD2 agrees at 11 bases. The CDR3 is 17 residues long. Germline values: CDR1 SGDLS, CDR2 YYNGEE. With V trimmed by 0 bases and J by 3 bases, 5 bases remained unmatched. CDR3 nucleotides: TGTGCCAGCAGCGTAGGACTAGCGGGACCTTTCTACAATGAGCAGTTCTTC. Amino acid sequence: CASSVGLAGPFYNEQFF.

The chain links TRBV7-9 to TRBJ1-6; D remains unclear. This CDR3 is built from 14 residues. V lost 5 bases and J 4 bases, leaving 9 bases between the germline ends. Germline V gives CDR1 SEHNR, CDR2 FQNEAQ (reference sequence). The CDR3 region is CASSPDGYNSPLHF. The CDR3 DNA reads as TGTGCCAGCAGCCCGGACGGTTATAATTCACCCCTCCACTTT.

The chain has TRBV11-2 and TRBJ1-5; TRBD1 is a possible D gene (5 bases). V was clipped by 1 base and J by 6 bases, with 19 bases between them. Looked up from germline, CDR1 is SGHAT and CDR2 is FQNNGV. There are 17 residues in the CDR3. CDR3 DNA sequence: TGTGCCAGCAGCTTAGCGGTTATTGGGGGGGTCAGTCAGCCCCAGCATTTT. Its translation is CASSLAVIGGVSQPQHF.

V is TRBV20-1 and J is TRBJ2-4, with D perhaps being TRBD1 or TRBD2 (5 bases each). Trimming cost V 7 bases and J 6 bases, with 10 bases left between them. CDR3 length equals 11 residues. The germline gives CDR1 DFQATT, CDR2 SNEGSKA (reference sequence). The DNA for the CDR3 is TGCAGTGTAAAGGGACCAAACATTCAGTACTTC. Its translation: CSVKGPNIQYF.

Notes on this clone: One junction end disagrees with the germline gene, perhaps due to a read error. The chain is built from TRBV19 and TRBJ2-1; 10 bases map to TRBD1. The CDR3 has 15 amino acids. Germline V gene lookup returns CDR1 LNHDA and CDR2 SQIVND (reference sequence). CDR3 sequence (DNA): TGTGCAAGTAATGCGGGACAGGGGACATACAATGAGCAGTTCTTC. Protein: CASNAGQGTYNEQFF.

V and J are TRBV15 and TRBJ1-2; a possible D gene is TRBD1 (6 bases). CDR1 LNHNV and CDR2 YYDKDF come from the germline V gene (reference sequence). The CDR3 is 15 residues long. Between the trimmed V and J ends, which lost 6 bases and 1 base, there was a span of 15 bases. DNA of the CDR3: TGTGCCACCAGGGTACAGGGAGACTTTAACTATGGCTACACCTTC. Protein: CATRVQGDFNYGYTF.

The genes are TRBV19 and TRBJ1-3, with a tentative D call TRBD1 (6 bases). The CDR3 is 15 residues long. In germline, CDR1 is LNHDA, CDR2 SQIVND (reference sequence). Trimming left V 5 bases short and J 0 bases short, with 11 bases between. The CDR3: CASSPDRFSGNTIYF. CDR3 coding DNA: TGTGCCAGTAGTCCAGACAGGTTCTCTGGAAACACCATATATTTT.

The CDR3 protein is CASRTGTHYGYTF. The CDR3 bases are TGTGCCAGCAGAACCGGGACCCACTATGGCTACACCTTC. The V gene is TRBV28, the J gene TRBJ1-2, with a tentative D call TRBD1 (5 bases). This CDR3 has 13 amino acids. The V end lost 6 bases, the J end lost 3 bases, and 11 bases lay between the germline ends. Looked up from germline, CDR1 is MDHEN and CDR2 is SYDVKM.

The chain carries TRBV28 and TRBJ1-5; no definite D call. This CDR3 is 15 amino acids long. The V gene's germline CDR1 is MDHEN and CDR2 SYDVKM. Trimming pared 8 bases from V and 3 bases from J, leaving 17 bases between. CDR3 DNA: TGTGCCAGCCAGGCGTCTCTAGGGATCAATCAGCCCCAGCATTTT. Protein sequence: CASQASLGINQPQHF.